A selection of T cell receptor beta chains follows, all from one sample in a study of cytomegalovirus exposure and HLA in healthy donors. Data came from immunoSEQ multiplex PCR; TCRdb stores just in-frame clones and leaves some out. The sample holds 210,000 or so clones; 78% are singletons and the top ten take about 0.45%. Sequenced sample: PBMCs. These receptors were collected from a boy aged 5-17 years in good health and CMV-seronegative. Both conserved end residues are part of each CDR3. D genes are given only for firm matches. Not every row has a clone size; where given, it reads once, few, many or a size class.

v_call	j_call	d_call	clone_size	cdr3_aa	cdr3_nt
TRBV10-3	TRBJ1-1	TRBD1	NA	CAISERTGLVTEAFF	TGTGCCATCAGCGAACGGACAGGGTTGGTGACTGAAGCTTTCTTT
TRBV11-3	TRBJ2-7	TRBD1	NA	CASSRGQSLYEQYF	TGTGCCAGCAGCAGGGGACAGAGTCTCTACGAGCAGTACTTC
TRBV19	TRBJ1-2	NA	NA	CASSPRDRKGGYTF	TGTGCCAGTAGTCCTCGCGACAGGAAGGGAGGCTACACCTTC
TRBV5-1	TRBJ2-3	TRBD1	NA	CASSLDPGGGTDTQYF	TGCGCCAGCAGCTTGGATCCAGGGGGCGGGACAGATACGCAGTATTTT
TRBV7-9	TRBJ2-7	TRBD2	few	CASSFLQGGSYEQYF	TGTGCCAGCAGCTTTTTGCAGGGAGGGTCCTACGAGCAGTACTTC
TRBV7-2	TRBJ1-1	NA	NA	CASSKQGWGTEAFF	TGTGCCAGCAGCAAACAGGGTTGGGGAACTGAAGCTTTCTTT
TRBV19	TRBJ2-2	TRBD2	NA	CASMTSGVGELFF	TGTGCCAGTATGACTAGCGGAGTCGGGGAGCTGTTTTTT
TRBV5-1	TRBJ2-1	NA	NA	CASSLRRVKGIDEQFF	TGCGCCAGCAGCTTGCGCAGGGTGAAGGGAATCGATGAGCAGTTCTTC
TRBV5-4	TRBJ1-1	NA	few	CASSFDLRGLNTEAFF	TGTGCCAGCAGCTTCGACCTAAGGGGCTTGAACACTGAAGCTTTCTTT
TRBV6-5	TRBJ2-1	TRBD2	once	CASSPEGTSKFF	TGTGCCAGCAGTCCCGAAGGGACTAGTAAGTTCTTC
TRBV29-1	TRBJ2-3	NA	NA	CSVEDNADTQYF	TGCAGCGTTGAAGATAATGCAGATACGCAGTATTTT
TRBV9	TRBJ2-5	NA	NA	CASSARGQETQYF	TGTGCCAGCAGCGCTAGGGGGCAAGAGACCCAGTACTTC
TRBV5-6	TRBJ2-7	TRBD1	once	CASSYPDRGVHEQYF	TGTGCCAGCAGCTACCCGGACAGGGGTGTCCACGAGCAGTACTTC
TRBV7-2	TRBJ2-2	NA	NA	CASSVRPAGRSGELFF	TGTGCCAGCAGCGTAAGGCCTGCGGGGAGATCCGGGGAGCTGTTTTTT
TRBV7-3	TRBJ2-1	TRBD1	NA	CASSSGQEQFF	TGTGCCAGCAGCTCGGGACAGGAGCAGTTCTTC
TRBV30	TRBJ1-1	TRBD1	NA	CAWSVWTGGYTEAFF	TGTGCCTGGAGTGTTTGGACAGGGGGATACACTGAAGCTTTCTTT
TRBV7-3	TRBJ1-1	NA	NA	CASSLMGGINTEAFF	TGTGCCAGCAGCTTAATGGGGGGGATCAACACTGAAGCTTTCTTT
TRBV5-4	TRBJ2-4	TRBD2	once	CASSPVAGGPENIQYF	TGTGCCAGCAGCCCAGTCGCGGGAGGGCCGGAAAACATTCAGTACTTC